A single sample gave rise to the 2 T cell receptor beta chains below, sequenced in a study of blood T cell repertoires in COVID-19. Generated by immunoSEQ multiplex PCR, the TCRdb table keeps only in-frame clones and is missing some. The table shows about 410,000 clones, with around 91% occurring only once. Sequenced sample: PBMCs or T cells enriched from blood (not recorded which). These receptors originate from a man younger than 30 who had recovered from COVID-19.

This chain uses TRBV9 with TRBJ2-7; 7 bases match TRBD2. This CDR3 is 17 amino acids long. In germline, CDR1 is SGDLS, CDR2 YYNGEE. After removal of 4 bases from V and 4 bases from J, the junction contained 17 bases not matched to a gene. CDR3 in DNA: TGTGCCAGCAGCCTATCTGGCGGGGGAAAATGGGGATACGAGCAGTACTTC. Its translation is CASSLSGGGKWGYEQYF. Supplemented by reference TRBV9 and TRBJ2-7, the full variable domain reads DSGVTQTPKHLITATGQRVTLRCSPRSGDLSVYWYQQSLDQGLQFLIQYYNGEERAKGNILERFSAQQFPDLHSELNLSSLELGDSALYFCASSLSGGGKWGYEQYFGPGTRLTVT.

V is TRBV9 and J is TRBJ1-5; possibly TRBD1 for D (5 bases). V dropped 4 bases and J dropped 3 bases, with 14 bases sitting between them. CDR3 length: 15 amino acids. The germline V gene has CDR1 SGDLS and CDR2 YYNGEE. CDR3 nucleotides: TGTGCCAGCAGCCCAGCGGGGGGGACCAATCAGCCCCAGCATTTT. Protein product: CASSPAGGTNQPQHF.